This T cell receptor (beta chain) was obtained from a study of blood T cell repertoires in COVID-19. Repertoires were generated with immunoSEQ multiplex PCR, while TCRdb's copy carries only in-frame clones and drops some. The sample records 200,000 to 300,000 clones, approximately 89% being singletons. The V gene's germline CDR1 is ENHRY and CDR2 SYGVKD. The CDR3 is 14 amino acids. The V end was cut by 8 bases, the J end by 1 base, with 14 bases between. Cohort assignment relied on participant-reported clinical history. What was sequenced was PBMCs or T cells enriched from blood (not recorded which). The chain employs TRBV10-3 and TRBJ2-5, with a possible D match to TRBD2 (6 bases). The source is a woman in her thirties or forties who had been exposed to COVID-19. This CDR3 is CAIWGGILQETQYF. The DNA of the CDR3 is TGTGCCATCTGGGGCGGGATCCTCCAAGAGACCCAGTACTTC.